Shown below are 20 T cell receptor beta chains from a single sample sequenced in a study of regulatory T cells in long-lasting Graves disease. Time point defined: persistent/refractory GD, antithyroid drugs over 5 years with positive TRAb. Scientists built the TCR library using RNA that was extracted from PBMCs. Arm-PCR of CDR3 regions and iRepertoire HTBI primers were the basis on which TCR beta libraries were built. TCRdb reprocessed the multiplex PCR reads with MiXCR, giving one entry per CDR3 protein. This table has 300,000 to 350,000 distinct CDR3 sequences, 15% to 20% appearing once. Sequenced here: peripheral blood mononuclear cells (PBMCs), sampled when the disease was refractory, from a patient treated with antithyroid drugs. These receptors all come from a female donor with Graves disease.

The chain employs TRBV3-1 and TRBJ2-7; no clear D gene. CDR1 and CDR2 from the germline V gene are LGHDT and YNNKEL (reference sequence). V was cut by 2 bases and J by 1 base, with 9 bases left in between. This CDR3 is built from 14 residues. In DNA, the CDR3 is TGTGCCAGCAGCCAATACACCCGATCCTACGAGCAGTACTTC. It translates to CASSQYTRSYEQYF.

This clonotype was picked up a small number of times. The chain has TRBV7-2 and TRBJ1-5, with D tentatively TRBD1 (6 bases). Germline loops: CDR1 SGHTA, CDR2 FQGNSA. Between the trimmed V and J ends, which lost 6 bases and 1 base, there was a span of 16 bases. CDR3 length: 16 residues. Here the CDR3 DNA reads TGTGCCAGCAGTAGGGGGGGAAGGGAGAGCAATCAGCCCCAGCATTTT. Its translation is CASSRGGRESNQPQHF. The complete variable domain, with remaining parts taken from reference TRBV7-2 and TRBJ1-5, reads GAGVSQSPSNKVTEKGKDVELRCDPISGHTALYWYRQSLGQGLEFLIYFQGNSAPDKSGLPSDRFSAERTGGSVSTLTIQRTQQEDSAVYLCASSRGGRESNQPQHFGDGTRLSIL.

This clonotype was counted ten times or more. The chain joins TRBV27 to TRBJ1-5; TRBD1 is a possible D gene (6 bases). The V end lost 3 bases, the J end lost 5 bases, and 17 bases lay between the germline ends. Germline CDR1 reads MNHEY; CDR2 reads SMNVEV (reference sequence). There are 16 residues in the CDR3. CDR3 region: CASSFQGRGGDQPQHF. In DNA form, the CDR3 reads TGTGCCAGCAGTTTCCAGGGCAGGGGAGGGGATCAGCCCCAGCATTTT.

This clonotype was seen at least ten times. The genes are TRBV28 and TRBJ2-7; 7 nucleotides line up with TRBD1. Germline V gives CDR1 MDHEN, CDR2 SYDVKM. V dropped 4 bases and J dropped 5; count of bases not matched to a gene: 14. CDR3 length equals 16 residues. The CDR3 region has the DNA TGTGCCAGCAGTTCCCTCCCGACAGGGTGGGTCAACGAGCAGTACTTC. It encodes CASSSLPTGWVNEQYF.

There are many counts of this clonotype. V gene TRBV28 combines with J gene TRBJ1-3, with TRBD1 matching over 7 bases. Germline-derived CDR1 and CDR2 are MDHEN and SYDVKM. The CDR3 is 18 residues long. The V gene end was trimmed by 5 bases and the J gene end by 0 bases; junction bases not matched to a gene: 13. CDR3 loop: CASSPSPGQTSSGNTIYF. In DNA, the CDR3 is TGTGCCAGCAGTCCCTCCCCGGGACAGACGAGCTCTGGAAACACCATATATTTT.

This clonotype was detected a few times. The V gene is TRBV11-2, the J gene TRBJ2-3; tentatively, D is TRBD1 (7 bases). Germline V gene data show CDR1 as SGHAT and CDR2 as FQNNGV. V was trimmed by 4 bases and J by 8 bases, leaving 28 bases between them. The CDR3 covers 18 residues. The chain's CDR3 is CASSSRGGGQGEGATQYF. The DNA for the CDR3 is TGTGCCAGCAGCTCCCGGGGAGGTGGCCAGGGGGAAGGTGCTACGCAGTATTTT.

The chain joins TRBV3-1 to TRBJ1-5; unclear D gene. Germline assignment: CDR1 LGHDT and CDR2 YNNKEL (reference sequence). V lost 1 base and J lost 4, with 17 bases in between. This CDR3 spans 17 amino acids. Here the CDR3 reads CASSQAYGPVGNQPQHF. CDR3 DNA sequence: TGTGCCAGCAGCCAAGCCTACGGGCCAGTGGGAAATCAGCCCCAGCATTTT.

This clonotype was picked up a small number of times. J is TRBJ2-7 and V is TRBV20-1; 8 bases map to TRBD2. This CDR3 region has 15 residues. CDR1 DFQATT and CDR2 SNEGSKA come from the germline V gene (reference sequence). After removal of 4 bases from V and 1 base from J, the junction contained 9 bases not matched to a gene. The CDR3 loop is CSANPTSGASYEQYF. The CDR3 DNA reads as TGCAGTGCTAATCCCACTAGCGGTGCATCCTACGAGCAGTACTTC.

Ten or more counts support this clonotype. The chain's CDR3 is CASTGNNSPLHF. CDR3 bases: TGTGCCAGCACCGGAAATAATTCACCCCTCCACTTT. The genes are TRBV6-1 and TRBJ1-6; D unresolved. Trimming took 7 bases from V and 5 from J, leaving 6 bases between them. This CDR3 is 12 amino acids long. Germline V gene sequence: CDR1 MNHNS, CDR2 SASEGT.

For this clonotype: A read error may be the cause here, since a much bigger clone is one base away. The V call is TRBV7-9, the J call TRBJ1-2, with a possible D match to TRBD1 (6 bases). The V gene's germline CDR1 is SEHNR and CDR2 FQNEAQ (reference sequence). CDR3 length: 15 amino acids. The V gene lost 5 bases and the J gene lost 4 bases, with 17 bases spanning the gap. The CDR3 protein is CASSTQEDSPYGYTF. The DNA of the CDR3 is TGTGCCAGCAGCACACAAGAGGACAGTCCCTATGGCTACACCTTC.

The chain recombines TRBV10-3 with TRBJ1-5, with unresolved D. The CDR3 covers 13 residues. The ends were cut back, 8 bases at V and 0 bases at J, with 8 bases in the middle. Germline assignment: CDR1 ENHRY and CDR2 SYGVKD. This chain's CDR3 is CAIQVDSNQPQHF. CDR3 bases: TGTGCCATCCAGGTGGATAGCAATCAGCCCCAGCATTTT.

This clonotype has more than one count but fewer than ten. The chain couples TRBV7-2 to TRBJ2-3, with D unresolved. Trimming left V 0 bases short and J 5 bases short, with 12 bases between. The CDR3 sequence is 15 residues long. Germline CDR1 is SGHTA and CDR2 is FQGNSA. Written as DNA, the CDR3 is TGTGCCAGCAGCTTAGCGTCCACTGTGGGAGATACGCAGTATTTT. Its translation is CASSLASTVGDTQYF.

At least ten counts were recorded for this clonotype. The chain employs TRBV2 and TRBJ2-7; tentative D call: TRBD1 (5 bases). Per the germline V gene, CDR1 is SNHLY and CDR2 is FYNNEI. The CDR3 has 12 amino acids. V was shortened by 6 bases and J by 3 bases, with 9 bases between the two germline ends. The CDR3 nucleotides read TGTGCCAGCAGGAAAGACAGCTACGAGCAGTACTTC. Protein: CASRKDSYEQYF.

This clonotype was observed at least ten times. The V call is TRBV29-1, the J call TRBJ1-1; tentative D call: TRBD1 (5 bases). Trimming left V 1 base short and J 7 bases short, with 16 bases between. This CDR3 comprises 14 residues. Germline CDR1 SQVTM, CDR2 ANQGSEA. This CDR3 reads CSVEVGDQLREAFF. In nucleotides, the CDR3 is TGCAGCGTTGAAGTCGGGGACCAACTTCGTGAAGCTTTCTTT.

This chain joins TRBV18 and TRBJ1-5; 8 bases align to TRBD1. Trimming removed 2 bases from V and 0 bases from J; junction bases left unmatched: 3. This CDR3 spans 16 amino acids. From germline, CDR1 is KGHSH and CDR2 LQKENI. CDR3 in DNA: TGTGCCAGCTCACCAGGGACAGGACTTAGCAATCAGCCCCAGCATTTT. Protein product: CASSPGTGLSNQPQHF.

This clonotype was seen at least ten times. The chain combines TRBV7-2 with TRBJ2-7; the D gene is possibly TRBD1 (6 bases). Germline V lookup: CDR1 SGHTA, CDR2 FQGNSA. The CDR3 covers 14 residues. The V end lost 5 bases, the J end lost 0 bases, and 11 bases lay between the germline ends. The CDR3 DNA is TGTGCCAGCAGCCTAGGACAGCGCTCCTACGAGCAGTACTTC. Encoded protein: CASSLGQRSYEQYF.

Many counts were recorded for this clonotype. The V and J genes are TRBV12-3 or TRBV12-4 and TRBJ1-5; possibly TRBD1 for D (6 bases). Trimming cost V 0 bases and J 1 base, with 10 bases left between them. CDR3 length: 16 residues. The CDR3 region is CASSLAGGLSNQPQHF. DNA of the CDR3: TGTGCCAGCAGTTTAGCCGGGGGGCTAAGCAATCAGCCCCAGCATTTT.

The chain recombines TRBV7-6 with TRBJ2-5; weak D call: TRBD2 (7 bases). V lost 5 bases to trimming and J lost 1 base, with 20 bases between them. Per the germline V gene, CDR1 is SGHVS and CDR2 is FNYEAQ. This CDR3 has 17 amino acids. The CDR3 is CASSPLGGRGAQETQYF. The CDR3 DNA follows: TGTGCCAGCAGCCCCCTGGGGGGGAGGGGGGCCCAAGAGACCCAGTACTTC.

The J gene is TRBJ1-1, the V gene TRBV29-1; D might be TRBD1 (5 bases). The ends were cut back, 6 bases at V and 5 bases at J, with 10 bases in the middle. CDR3 length: 11 residues. Germline CDR1 and CDR2: SQVTM and ANQGSEA. CDR3 DNA sequence: TGCAGCGTGGGGGTCAGGACTGAAGCTTTCTTT. This encodes CSVGVRTEAFF.

This clonotype was recorded at least ten times. The CDR3 DNA is TGTGCCAGCTCACCGCAATTGAACACTGAAGCTTTCTTT. Translated: CASSPQLNTEAFF. The V and J genes are TRBV18 and TRBJ1-1; no firm D call. This CDR3 has 13 amino acids. V gave up 3 bases and J gave up 0 bases, with 5 bases separating them. The germline CDR1 and CDR2 sequences are KGHSH and LQKENI.